This TCR beta chain was retrieved from a study of radiation and T cells in renal cell carcinoma. General study points: Compared with controls, irradiated tumors had more, larger dominant CDR3 motifs. Top 100 clonotypes averaged approximately 50% in irradiated versus around 40% in nephrectomy-only tumors.

Sequencing used immunoSEQ multiplex PCR; TCRdb keeps in-frame clones, though not all of them. Of some 20,000 clones detected, more than 50% appear once; the ten largest clones hold about 20%. This clone was picked up a small number of times. Its antigen is still unknown. Treatment indicated: treatment-naive control, cytoreductive nephrectomy. Treatment-naive patients without radiation supplied the control tumors at nephrectomy. This renal cell carcinoma was of the clear cell type. CDR1 LNHNV and CDR2 YYDKDF come from the germline V gene (reference sequence). This CDR3 comprises 15 residues. Trimming removed 3 bases from V and 0 bases from J, with 11 bases in between.

The chain uses TRBV15 and TRBJ2-5; D unresolved. This sequence was found in a human donor with renal cell carcinoma. Sequencing was performed on tumor tissue, taken from a patient whose treatment was nephrectomy without radiotherapy. In nucleotides, the CDR3 is TGTGCCACCAGCAGCTTCCGACTGAACCAAGAGACCCAGTACTTC. Its translation is CATSSFRLNQETQYF. Drawing the rest from reference TRBV15 and TRBJ2-5, the complete variable domain is DAMVIQNPRYQVTQFGKPVTLSCSQTLNHNVMYWYQQKSSQAPKLLFHYYDKDFNNEADTPDNFQSRRPNTSFCFLDIRSPGLGDTAMYLCATSSFRLNQETQYFGPGTRLLVL.